Sequencing of this T cell receptor (beta chain) was carried out in a study of cytomegalovirus exposure and HLA in healthy donors. Amplification used 60 Vbeta primers and 13 Jbeta primers. The repertoire was sequenced with immunoSEQ multiplex PCR; TCRdb's copy has only in-frame clones and lacks some. In the table there are about 160,000 clones, approximately 84% of which are singletons. Trimming at V came to 0 bases and at J to 5 bases, leaving 9 bases not matched to a gene. Germline CDR1 is LNHNV and CDR2 is YYDKDF (reference sequence). The CDR3 totals 16 residues. General observations from the study: The likely explanation for a cluster of highly shared sequence variants was sequencing artifact.

About this clone: Its antigen is currently unknown.

The sequence was collected from a young man in good health and CMV-seronegative. The sample consisted of PBMCs. The chain carries TRBV15 and TRBJ1-2; 7 bases agree with TRBD1. CDR3 nucleotide sequence: TGTGCCACCAGCAGAGATCAAGGGGGCAGGTGGTATGGCTACACCTTC. This codes for CATSRDQGGRWYGYTF.